These 24 T cell receptor beta chains were all obtained from the same sample, sequenced in a study of neurological immune-mediated disorders. TCRdb reanalysed the 5' RACE reads using MiXCR and keeps one entry per CDR3 protein. The profile shows 50,000 to 60,000 distinct CDR3 sequences, 2% to 2.5% of them singletons. Input material: PBMCs. Source of these receptors: a man aged 45-60 years with multiple sclerosis.

Ten or more counts support this clonotype. V and J are TRBV5-8 and TRBJ2-3, with 10 bases matching TRBD1. The CDR3 extends over 14 amino acids. V was pared by 4 bases and J by 4 bases, with 3 bases of the junction left unmatched. Looked up from germline, CDR1 is SGHTS and CDR2 is YDEGEE. In DNA, the CDR3 is TGTGCCAGCAGCCGGGACAGGGGATCAGATACGCAGTATTTT. Its protein is CASSRDRGSDTQYF.

This clonotype was seen repeatedly, ten times or more. This rearrangement joins TRBV5-1 to TRBJ2-5; perhaps D is TRBD1 or TRBD2 (5 bases each). The length of the CDR3 is 14 residues. Trimming took off 4 bases at V and 4 bases at J, with 14 bases between the two ends. In germline, CDR1 is SGHRS, CDR2 YFSETQ. The chain's CDR3 is CASSTGTPRETQYF. The CDR3 bases are TGCGCCAGCAGCACCGGGACCCCCCGAGAGACCCAGTACTTC.

This clonotype was recorded at least ten times. The genes are TRBV7-2 and TRBJ1-2; D remains unclear. CDR1 is SGHTA, CDR2 FQGNSA, per germline. Trimming stripped 6 bases from V and 8 bases from J, with 16 bases between. The CDR3 extends over 13 amino acids. The CDR3 DNA reads TGTGCCAGCAGAAAGGCAAGCGCTCTAGGCTACACCTTC. It is translated as CASRKASALGYTF.

This clonotype showed up many times. The gene calls are TRBV12-3 or TRBV12-4 and TRBJ1-3, with D unresolved. The CDR3 totals 14 residues. Trimming removed 1 base at V and 0 bases at J, with 4 bases between. The CDR3 region is CASSLGASGNTIYF. In nucleotides, the CDR3 is TGTGCCAGCAGTTTAGGGGCCTCTGGAAACACCATATATTTT.

This clonotype was seen more than once but under ten times. V usage is TRBV27 and J usage is TRBJ1-1, with TRBD1 matching over 9 bases. Per germline, CDR1 MNHEY and CDR2 SMNVEV (reference sequence). V was clipped by 1 base and J by 3 bases; unmatched bases: 6. This CDR3 spans 16 amino acids. CDR3 bases: TGTGCCAGCAGTTTATGGGCCGGGACAGGGCACACTGAAGCTTTCTTT. This translates into CASSLWAGTGHTEAFF.

At least ten counts were recorded for this clonotype. The rearrangement links TRBV7-2 to TRBJ2-7; 8 bases match TRBD2. Germline trimming cut 1 base from V and 3 bases from J; bases unmatched to any gene: 5. Germline V gene lookup returns CDR1 SGHTA and CDR2 FQGNSA. This CDR3 is built from 15 residues. Written as DNA, the CDR3 is TGTGCCAGCAGCTTAGTAGTCCTAGCGGGCTACGAGCAGTACTTC. It translates to CASSLVVLAGYEQYF.

In its sample, this clonotype was seen many times. The chain uses TRBV20-1 and TRBJ2-4, with TRBD2 matching 7 bases. Germline V gene data show CDR1 as DFQATT and CDR2 as SNEGSKA (reference sequence). V shed 3 bases and J 1 base; nucleotides not matched to a gene: 3. CDR3 length equals 14 residues. The CDR3 DNA reads as TGCAGTGCTAGGACTAGCTGGGCCAAAAACATTCAGTACTTC. Translation: CSARTSWAKNIQYF.

At least ten counts were recorded for this clonotype. The chain joins TRBV7-2 to TRBJ2-3; D perhaps matches TRBD2 (6 bases). Trimming shortened V by 5 bases and J by 7 bases, and 19 bases separated the two germline ends. The CDR3 loop spans 15 amino acids. Per the germline V gene, CDR1 is SGHTA and CDR2 is FQGNSA. The CDR3: CASSLYSTSQNTQYF. The CDR3 region has the DNA TGTGCCAGCAGCCTCTATTCGACTAGTCAAAATACGCAGTATTTT.

This clonotype was observed many times. The chain joins TRBV5-1 to TRBJ2-2, with 8 bases that match TRBD2. CDR3 size: 15 residues. Germline V gives CDR1 SGHRS, CDR2 YFSETQ. With 2 bases clipped from V and 8 bases from J, the junction kept 8 bases outside the gene matches. CDR3 in DNA: TGCGCCAGCAGCTTCTCGACTAGCGAATCAGGGGAGCTGTTTTTT. Protein sequence: CASSFSTSESGELFF.

The sample holds many counts of this clonotype. The chain links TRBV7-9 to TRBJ2-2; D gene unclear. V dropped 3 bases and J dropped 0 bases, with 5 bases sitting between them. CDR1 and CDR2 from the germline V gene are SEHNR and FQNEAQ (reference sequence). The CDR3 extends over 14 amino acids. The CDR3 is CASSFLANTGELFF. CDR3 bases: TGTGCCAGCAGCTTTTTAGCGAACACCGGGGAGCTGTTTTTT.

This clonotype was seen at least ten times. The chain combines TRBV7-2 with TRBJ1-1, with 9 bases fitting TRBD1. Trimming at V came to 6 bases and at J to 6 bases, leaving 8 bases not matched to a gene. CDR1 and CDR2 from the germline V gene are SGHTA and FQGNSA. The CDR3 spans 14 residues. The CDR3 nucleotides are TGTGCCAGCAGGAGGGACAGGGTCGGGCCTGAAGCTTTCTTT. As protein: CASRRDRVGPEAFF.

This clonotype was observed many times. This rearrangement joins TRBV14 to TRBJ1-2; D is perhaps TRBD1 (6 bases). This CDR3 region has 16 residues. V was shortened by 3 bases and J by 4 bases, with 18 bases between the two germline ends. The germline CDR1 and CDR2 sequences are SGHDN and FVKESK. The CDR3 DNA follows: TGTGCCAGCAGCCAGTCGGGACACCGGAGGGCCTATGGCTACACCTTC. As protein: CASSQSGHRRAYGYTF.

This clonotype was seen repeatedly, ten times or more. The chain employs TRBV7-2 and TRBJ2-7, with D maybe TRBD2 (6 bases). The germline V and J ends were trimmed by 5 bases and 3 bases, with 17 bases remaining between them. The germline gives CDR1 SGHTA, CDR2 FQGNSA. The CDR3 totals 15 residues. CDR3 sequence reads: CASSPGTPSLYEQYF. CDR3 bases: TGTGCCAGCAGCCCAGGGACTCCTTCCCTCTACGAGCAGTACTTC.

This clonotype was recorded many times. This chain uses TRBV2 with TRBJ1-6; D remains unclear. This CDR3 is 12 amino acids long. Trimming removed 4 bases at V and 9 bases at J, with 7 bases between. CDR1 and CDR2 from the germline V gene are SNHLY and FYNNEI. The CDR3 region has the DNA TGTGCCAGCAGTGTACGGGTTTCACCCCTCCACTTT. Amino acid sequence: CASSVRVSPLHF. Using reference TRBV2 and TRBJ1-6 for the parts outside the CDR3, the full variable domain is EPEVTQTPSHQVTQMGQEVILRCVPISNHLYFYWYRQILGQKVEFLVSFYNNEISEKSEIFDDQFSVERPDGSNFTLKIRSTKLEDSAMYFCASSVRVSPLHFGNGTRLTVT.

This clonotype showed up many times. V is TRBV14 and J is TRBJ2-5; D not certain. This CDR3 is 13 amino acids long. The germline gives CDR1 SGHDN, CDR2 FVKESK. Trimming left V 1 base short and J 7 bases short, with 10 bases between. The CDR3 is CASSQGFFGTQYF. CDR3 DNA sequence: TGTGCCAGCAGCCAAGGGTTTTTTGGGACCCAGTACTTC.

This clonotype was observed many times. The rearrangement joins TRBV11-3 to TRBJ2-3; 9 bases map to TRBD1. In germline, CDR1 is SGHNT, CDR2 YENEEA. This CDR3 contains 14 residues. Trimming at V came to 3 bases and at J to 4 bases, leaving 2 bases not matched to a gene. The CDR3 loop reads CASSLDRGPDTQYF. Written as DNA, the CDR3 is TGTGCCAGCAGCTTGGACAGGGGCCCAGATACGCAGTATTTT.

The sample holds many counts of this clonotype. This chain connects TRBV6-5 to TRBJ1-3, with TRBD1 identical over 8 bases. The CDR3 length is 16 residues. Per the germline V gene, CDR1 is MNHEY and CDR2 is SVGAGI. Trimming removed 5 bases from V and 0 bases from J; junction bases left unmatched: 6. CDR3 residues: CASSRLQGASGNTIYF. In nucleotides, the CDR3 is TGTGCCAGCAGTCGCCTTCAGGGGGCCTCTGGAAACACCATATATTTT.

Ten or more counts support this clonotype. V is TRBV5-1 and J is TRBJ2-1; D is uncertain. V was trimmed by 4 bases and J by 0 bases, leaving 14 bases between them. This CDR3 is built from 16 residues. Germline CDR1 SGHRS, CDR2 YFSETQ. Here the CDR3 reads CASSAEARSSYNEQFF. The CDR3 coding sequence is TGCGCCAGCAGCGCGGAAGCAAGAAGCTCCTACAATGAGCAGTTCTTC.

This clonotype was detected many times. The chain uses TRBV6-2 or TRBV6-3 and TRBJ2-3; 9 nucleotides line up with TRBD1. With V trimmed by 2 bases and J by 5 bases, 5 bases remained unmatched. The CDR3 contains 15 residues. Germline CDR1 reads MNHEY; CDR2 reads SVGEGT. The CDR3 spells CASSYRTGELDTQYF. The CDR3 DNA is TGTGCCAGCAGTTACCGGACAGGGGAACTAGATACGCAGTATTTT.

The chain uses TRBV11-3 and TRBJ1-1; D ambiguous. V dropped 3 bases and J dropped 4 bases, with 9 bases sitting between them. Germline V lookup: CDR1 SGHNT, CDR2 YENEEA. CDR3 length: 13 amino acids. The CDR3: CASSFNIGTEAFF. The CDR3 DNA is TGTGCCAGCAGCTTTAACATTGGCACTGAAGCTTTCTTT. Drawing the rest from reference TRBV11-3 and TRBJ1-1, the complete variable domain is EAGVVQSPRYKIIEKKQPVAFWCNPISGHNTLYWYLQNLGQGPELLIRYENEEAVDDSQLPKDRFSAERLKGVDSTLKIQPAELGDSAVYLCASSFNIGTEAFFGQGTRLTVV.

This clonotype has a count of ten or more. This chain joins TRBV5-6 and TRBJ2-7; D uncertain. Trimming cost V 4 bases and J 7 bases, with 9 bases left between them. CDR3 length: 11 amino acids. Germline V lookup: CDR1 SGHDT, CDR2 YYEEEE. The CDR3: CASSLQWEQYF. The CDR3 DNA follows: TGTGCCAGCAGCCTCCAGTGGGAGCAGTACTTC.

V is TRBV6-5 and J is TRBJ2-7, with 9 bases identical to TRBD1. The CDR3 contains 16 residues. V lost 0 bases and J lost 5; bases outside the gene matches: 8. CDR1 and CDR2 from the germline V gene are MNHEY and SVGAGI. CDR3 residues: CASSYSAGTGKHEQYF. In nucleotides, the CDR3 is TGTGCCAGCAGTTACTCAGCCGGGACAGGGAAACACGAGCAGTACTTC.

Many counts were recorded for this clonotype. The chain couples TRBV7-9 to TRBJ1-2, with unresolved D. There are 13 residues in the CDR3. V was clipped by 7 bases and J by 4 bases, with 13 bases between them. Germline values: CDR1 SEHNR, CDR2 FQNEAQ (reference sequence). In DNA form, the CDR3 reads TGTGCCAGCACCTCCCGGGGAGGCTATGGCTACACCTTC. Its translation is CASTSRGGYGYTF.

This clonotype was picked up many times. J is TRBJ1-1 and V is TRBV3-1; 8 bases fit TRBD1. Germline trimming cut 4 bases from V and 0 bases from J; bases unmatched to any gene: 10. This CDR3 has 17 amino acids. Germline values: CDR1 LGHDT, CDR2 YNNKEL (reference sequence). The CDR3 spells CASSRGGTGAMNTEAFF. CDR3 in DNA: TGTGCCAGCAGCCGAGGTGGGACAGGAGCTATGAACACTGAAGCTTTCTTT.